Below are 18 T cell receptor beta chains sequenced from a single sample in a study of shared clonotypes between healthy human individuals. TCRdb keeps only in-frame clones here, not all; method: immunoSEQ multiplex PCR. The sample carries about 1.1 million clones, 60% to 80% recorded once. Sequenced input: memory CD4+ T cells from PBMCs. Regarding subset: CD45RA-negative fraction. The receptor source for this set is a man younger than 35 in good health. Some clones in this sample may be carry-over from other donors' samples.

This clone appeared a few times. The rearrangement uses TRBV11-1 and TRBJ2-1; 12 bases align to TRBD2. Germline V gene sequence: CDR1 SGHAT, CDR2 FQDESV (reference sequence). Germline trimming cut 5 bases from V and 2 bases from J; bases unmatched to any gene: 4. This CDR3 is built from 16 residues. The CDR3 DNA sequence: TGTGCCAGCAGCCGACTAGCGGGAGTACCCTACAATGAGCAGTTCTTC. It encodes CASSRLAGVPYNEQFF.

The CDR3 DNA sequence: TGTGCCACCGCCGGGCCGAAAACCTACGAGCAGTACTTC. This sequence encodes CATAGPKTYEQYF. This rearrangement joins TRBV28 to TRBJ2-7; the D is unclear. The CDR3 spans 13 residues. Per the germline V gene, CDR1 is MDHEN and CDR2 is SYDVKM. Between the trimmed V and J ends, which lost 10 bases and 2 bases, there was a span of 15 bases.

This clone has only one observation. At the DNA level, this CDR3 is encoded by other sequences in the same sample as well. The chain employs TRBV9 and TRBJ2-7; 11 nucleotides match TRBD2. CDR1 is SGDLS and CDR2 is YYNGEE in the germline V gene. The CDR3 totals 14 residues. With V trimmed by 2 bases and J by 6 bases, 4 bases remained unmatched. The DNA for the CDR3 is TGTGCCAGCAGCGTGACTAGCGGGACTCGCGAGCAGTACTTC. It encodes CASSVTSGTREQYF.

About this clone: This sample also contains other DNA sequences that code for the same CDR3. J is TRBJ2-7 and V is TRBV28, with no clear D. Germline V gene data show CDR1 as MDHEN and CDR2 as SYDVKM. The germline V and J ends were trimmed by 2 bases and 0 bases, with 2 bases remaining between them. The CDR3 runs to 12 residues. The CDR3 protein is CASSLLSYEQYF. The CDR3 bases are TGTGCCAGCAGTTTACTCTCCTACGAGCAGTACTTC.

The chain uses TRBV7-2 and TRBJ2-7; TRBD2 agrees at 13 bases. This CDR3 comprises 16 residues. The germline gives CDR1 SGHTA, CDR2 FQGNSA. J was trimmed by 3 bases and V by 4 bases; bases with no gene match: 6. CDR3 sequence reads: CASSSDRLAGGYEQYF. The CDR3 DNA reads TGTGCCAGCAGCTCCGATCGACTAGCGGGGGGCTACGAGCAGTACTTC. Drawing the rest from reference TRBV7-2 and TRBJ2-7, the complete variable domain is GAGVSQSPSNKVTEKGKDVELRCDPISGHTALYWYRQSLGQGLEFLIYFQGNSAPDKSGLPSDRFSAERTGGSVSTLTIQRTQQEDSAVYLCASSSDRLAGGYEQYFGPGTRLTVT.

About this clone itself: Other nucleotide sequences in the sample specify the same CDR3. The J gene is TRBJ1-2, the V gene TRBV5-1, with D possibly being TRBD1 (5 bases). Looked up from germline, CDR1 is SGHRS and CDR2 is YFSETQ. Trimming left V 0 bases short and J 4 bases short, with 10 bases between. This CDR3 has 14 residues. This CDR3 is CASSLGQSSYGYTF. CDR3 DNA: TGCGCCAGCAGCTTGGGACAGAGCAGCTATGGCTACACCTTC.

This clone was detected only a few times. The chain recombines TRBV19 with TRBJ2-3; tentatively, D is TRBD1 or TRBD2 (5 bases each). Germline lookup yields CDR1 LNHDA and CDR2 SQIVND (reference sequence). Trimming left V 4 bases short and J 7 bases short, with 36 bases between. This CDR3 contains 21 residues. In DNA, the CDR3 is TGTGCCAGTAGTACGCCTTCGAGAGCCCGGCCCGGGACCCGGGTCGGGTATACGCAGTATTTT. Protein product: CASSTPSRARPGTRVGYTQYF.

As to this clone: Distinct nucleotide sequences in the sample also encode this CDR3. This chain joins TRBV6-4 and TRBJ1-2; TRBD1 matches at 9 bases. The J segment lost 5 bases and the V segment lost 2 bases, leaving 0 bases of the junction unmatched. Germline V gene data show CDR1 as MRHNA and CDR2 as SNTAGT. The CDR3 length is 13 residues. CDR3 residues: CASSDGTGYGYTF. The CDR3 nucleotides are TGTGCCAGCAGTGACGGGACAGGGTATGGCTACACCTTC.

This chain links TRBV27 with TRBJ2-6; D gene ambiguous. V was cut by 1 base and J by 1 base, with 5 bases left in between. Per the germline V gene, CDR1 is MNHEY and CDR2 is SMNVEV (reference sequence). The CDR3 extends over 15 amino acids. The CDR3 region is CASSLFRSGANVLTF. The CDR3 DNA sequence: TGTGCCAGCAGTTTATTTCGTTCTGGGGCCAACGTCCTGACTTTC.

In this sample, this clone turned up a few times. The V gene is TRBV9, the J gene TRBJ2-3, with 8 bases aligning to TRBD2. This CDR3 is 19 amino acids long. The germline CDR1 and CDR2 sequences are SGDLS and YYNGEE. V lost 3 bases to trimming and J lost 1 base; unmatched junction nucleotides: 16. For the CDR3, the DNA is TGTGCCAGCAGCGGACTCGGGAGGAAGCGGGAGTTTGGCACAGATACGCAGTATTTT. Protein: CASSGLGRKREFGTDTQYF.

The J gene is TRBJ2-1, the V gene TRBV5-6, with D maybe TRBD1 (6 bases). This CDR3 is built from 16 residues. Germline V gene lookup returns CDR1 SGHDT and CDR2 YYEEEE. V was trimmed by 0 bases and J by 2 bases, leaving 12 bases between them. The CDR3: CASSLVTGRAYNEQFF. The CDR3 region has the DNA TGTGCCAGCAGCTTGGTAACAGGGCGGGCCTACAATGAGCAGTTCTTC. The variable domain in full, completed from reference TRBV5-6 and TRBJ2-1, reads DAGVTQSPTHLIKTRGQQVTLRCSPKSGHDTVSWYQQALGQGPQFIFQYYEEEERQRGNFPDRFSGHQFPNYSSELNVNALLLGDSALYLCASSLVTGRAYNEQFFGPGTRLTVL.

This clone was observed a handful of times. The J gene is TRBJ2-3, the V gene TRBV18; 12 nucleotides line up with TRBD2. Germline V gene lookup returns CDR1 KGHSH and CDR2 LQKENI. There are 14 residues in the CDR3. After removal of 2 bases from V and 6 bases from J, the junction contained 0 bases not matched to a gene. CDR3 residues: CASSPGTSGDTQYF. In DNA form, the CDR3 reads TGTGCCAGCTCACCAGGGACTAGCGGGGATACGCAGTATTTT.

This clone was picked up many times. This rearrangement joins TRBV6-1 to TRBJ1-2; 9 bases are a match to TRBD1. This CDR3 region has 14 residues. CDR1 and CDR2 (germline): MNHNS, SASEGT. The V gene end was trimmed by 6 bases and the J gene end by 4 bases; junction bases not matched to a gene: 6. This CDR3 is CASREDRGPYGYTF. The CDR3 DNA reads TGTGCCAGCAGGGAGGACAGGGGACCCTATGGCTACACCTTC.

This clone was seen a single time. The CDR3 is CASSLNSPYSGEQYF. The CDR3 DNA reads as TGTGCCAGCAGCTTAAACAGTCCTTACTCGGGGGAGCAGTACTTC. The V gene is TRBV7-9, the J gene TRBJ2-5; tentative D call: TRBD2 (6 bases). Germline CDR1 SEHNR, CDR2 FQNEAQ (reference sequence). V lost 2 bases to trimming and J lost 11 bases, with 21 bases between them. The length of the CDR3 is 15 residues.

The chain links TRBV2 to TRBJ2-1, with D uncertain. The CDR3 is 13 amino acids. Germline V CDR1 and CDR2: SNHLY, FYNNEI. The germline V and J ends were trimmed by 5 bases and 4 bases, with 9 bases remaining between them. The chain's CDR3 is CASSPTGYNEQFF. As DNA, the CDR3 is TGTGCCAGCAGTCCTACTGGGTACAATGAGCAGTTCTTC.

The rearrangement uses TRBV6-5 and TRBJ2-7; perhaps TRBD2 as D (6 bases). The CDR3 loop spans 14 amino acids. Trimming removed 8 bases at V and 0 bases at J, with 14 bases between. Germline V gives CDR1 MNHEY, CDR2 SVGAGI. The CDR3: CASGATGVSYEQYF. CDR3 sequence (DNA): TGTGCCAGCGGTGCGACGGGGGTCTCCTACGAGCAGTACTTC.

In this sample, this clone turned up many times. This chain connects TRBV19 to TRBJ1-5, with a tentative D call TRBD1 (5 bases). Trimming left V 5 bases short and J 1 base short, with 9 bases between. This CDR3 spans 14 amino acids. CDR1 and CDR2 from the germline V gene are LNHDA and SQIVND (reference sequence). The CDR3 sequence: CASSSRQSNQPQHF. The CDR3 region has the DNA TGTGCCAGTAGTTCTAGACAGAGCAATCAGCCCCAGCATTTT.

The chain couples TRBV2 to TRBJ1-1, with D possibly being TRBD1 (5 bases). The germline V gene has CDR1 SNHLY and CDR2 FYNNEI. Between the trimmed V and J ends, which lost 4 bases and 4 bases, there was a span of 13 bases. The CDR3 covers 14 residues. In DNA form, the CDR3 reads TGTGCCAGCAGTGCCCTCCCGGACACCACTGAAGCTTTCTTT. As protein: CASSALPDTTEAFF.